These 30 T cell receptor beta chains originate from one sample sequenced in a study of cytomegalovirus exposure and HLA in healthy donors. PCR primers comprised 60 Vbeta and 13 Jbeta primers. TCRdb's table, derived via immunoSEQ multiplex PCR, lists solely in-frame clones and lacks some. Across tens of thousands of clones, the top ten clones capture more than 5% of the sample. Sequencing was done on a sample of PBMCs. These receptors were collected from a man younger than 40 in good health and CMV-seronegative.

The V and J genes are TRBV5-1 and TRBJ2-7; 7 bases match TRBD2. The CDR3 consists of 15 residues. Losses at the gene ends were 0 bases for V and 5 bases for J; bases not matched to a gene: 8. Germline V lookup: CDR1 SGHRS, CDR2 YFSETQ. CDR3 DNA: TGCGCCAGCAGCTTGGGGCGACTAGCCGTGGACGAGCAGTACTTC. Amino acids: CASSLGRLAVDEQYF.

The chain carries TRBV27 and TRBJ2-1, with D possibly being TRBD2 (5 bases). Germline loops: CDR1 MNHEY, CDR2 SMNVEV (reference sequence). The CDR3 runs 11 residues. Trimming pared 7 bases from V and 7 bases from J, leaving 8 bases between. CDR3 DNA: TGTGCCAGCATAAGACTAAATGAGCAGTTCTTC. It encodes CASIRLNEQFF.

This chain connects TRBV4-1 to TRBJ2-3; D is unresolved. The CDR3 is 12 amino acids. V gave up 2 bases and J gave up 8 bases, with 8 bases separating them. Germline lookup yields CDR1 MGHRA and CDR2 YSYEKL. CDR3 amino acids: CASSQLDSTQYF. Written as DNA, the CDR3 is TGCGCCAGCAGCCAACTAGACTCTACGCAGTATTTT.

The chain recombines TRBV7-2 with TRBJ2-3; D is ambiguous. Trimming left V 3 bases short and J 4 bases short, with 8 bases between. CDR1 SGHTA and CDR2 FQGNSA come from the germline V gene. The CDR3 contains 13 residues. The CDR3 here is CASSFSRADTQYF. As DNA, the CDR3 is TGTGCCAGCAGCTTCTCAAGAGCAGATACGCAGTATTTT.

The chain couples TRBV28 to TRBJ2-1; tentative D call: TRBD1 (6 bases). The CDR3 loop spans 15 amino acids. The germline V gene encodes CDR1 MDHEN and CDR2 SYDVKM. Trimming removed 4 bases at V and 0 bases at J, with 10 bases between. The CDR3 DNA sequence: TGTGCCAGCAGTTCTACAGGGAGCTCCTACAATGAGCAGTTCTTC. It specifies CASSSTGSSYNEQFF.

This chain connects TRBV29-1 to TRBJ1-2, with TRBD1 identical over 7 bases. Germline-derived CDR1 and CDR2 are SQVTM and ANQGSEA. CDR3 length: 12 amino acids. The ends lost 7 bases at V and 3 bases at J; junction bases unmatched: 5. The CDR3 bases are TGCAGCGCCGACAGGGTGGACTATGGCTACACCTTC. Amino acids: CSADRVDYGYTF.

The gene calls are TRBV6-6 and TRBJ2-2, with 8 nucleotides matching TRBD2. The junction had 5 bases not matched to a gene; V was cut back by 5 bases and J by 0 bases. This CDR3 spans 16 amino acids. Germline assignment: CDR1 MNHNY and CDR2 SVGAGI (reference sequence). CDR3 in amino acids: CASSPSTSANTGELFF. The CDR3 DNA sequence: TGTGCCAGCAGTCCCTCGACTAGCGCGAACACCGGGGAGCTGTTTTTT.

DNA for the CDR3: TGTGCCAGCAGGGGGACAGGGCAAATCAATCAGCCCCAGCATTTT. It is translated as CASRGTGQINQPQHF. The chain carries TRBV6-1 and TRBJ1-5; the match to TRBD1 covers 9 bases. The trim removed 6 bases at V and 3 bases at J, leaving 6 bases unmatched. From germline, CDR1 is MNHNS and CDR2 SASEGT. This CDR3 has 15 amino acids.

The chain employs TRBV18 and TRBJ2-1, with 8 bases aligning to TRBD2. This CDR3 has 16 amino acids. Germline V gene lookup returns CDR1 KGHSH and CDR2 LQKENI. The J segment lost 3 bases and the V segment lost 0 bases, leaving 4 bases of the junction unmatched. For the CDR3, the DNA is TGTGCCAGCTCACCACCTGCGGGACTAGACTACAATGAGCAGTTCTTC. It translates to CASSPPAGLDYNEQFF.

V gene TRBV5-1 combines with J gene TRBJ2-5; D is possibly TRBD1 (6 bases). This CDR3 has 16 amino acids. Germline V lookup: CDR1 SGHRS, CDR2 YFSETQ. Trimming removed 4 bases from V and 2 bases from J, with 18 bases in between. CDR3 residues: CASSVTPTGKQETQYF. In DNA form, the CDR3 reads TGCGCCAGCAGCGTGACCCCGACAGGAAAACAAGAGACCCAGTACTTC.

The chain is built from TRBV15 and TRBJ2-1, with D hard to call. The germline gives CDR1 LNHNV, CDR2 YYDKDF (reference sequence). V shed 4 bases and J shed 6 bases, with 10 bases lying between them. The CDR3 contains 13 residues. CDR3 sequence: CATSTNSGNEQFF. CDR3 DNA sequence: TGTGCCACCAGCACCAATAGTGGCAATGAGCAGTTCTTC. The variable domain in full, completed from reference TRBV15 and TRBJ2-1, reads DAMVIQNPRYQVTQFGKPVTLSCSQTLNHNVMYWYQQKSSQAPKLLFHYYDKDFNNEADTPDNFQSRRPNTSFCFLDIRSPGLGDTAMYLCATSTNSGNEQFFGPGTRLTVL.

CDR3 in amino acids: CAWAGNVLTGNTIYF. CDR3 nucleotides: TGTGCCTGGGCAGGGAATGTATTGACTGGAAACACCATATATTTT. The chain carries TRBV30 and TRBJ1-3; TRBD1 is a possible D gene (5 bases). CDR1 GTSNPN and CDR2 SVGIG come from the germline V gene (reference sequence). The CDR3 runs 15 residues. Trimming left V 5 bases short and J 2 bases short, with 16 bases between.

For the CDR3, the DNA is TGCGCCAGCAGGCCTATTCTGTCGCCAACTAATGAAAAACTGTTTTTT. Its protein product is CASRPILSPTNEKLFF. The chain joins TRBV4-1 to TRBJ1-4, with D uncertain. With 6 bases removed from V and 0 bases from J, the gap between germline ends came to 14 bases. The CDR3 contains 16 residues. Germline V gene sequence: CDR1 MGHRA, CDR2 YSYEKL.

This chain uses TRBV7-9 with TRBJ2-1; TRBD2 matches 10 bases. Germline CDR1 and CDR2: SEHNR and FQNEAQ (reference sequence). CDR3 length: 15 residues. V dropped 3 bases and J dropped 5; count of bases not matched to a gene: 4. The CDR3 loop reads CASSFLAGADNEQFF. The CDR3, as DNA: TGTGCCAGCAGCTTTCTAGCGGGAGCCGACAATGAGCAGTTCTTC.

The chain recombines TRBV6-1 with TRBJ1-2; no reliable D call. CDR3 length: 10 residues. CDR1 is MNHNS and CDR2 is SASEGT in the germline V gene. The V end was cut by 8 bases, the J end by 4 bases, with 5 bases between. CDR3: CASQFYGYTF. The DNA for the CDR3 is TGTGCCAGCCAGTTCTATGGCTACACCTTC.

The chain combines TRBV5-5 with TRBJ1-4; D uncertain. The V end lost 1 base, the J end lost 0 bases, and 4 bases lay between the germline ends. Germline V gene data show CDR1 as SGHKS and CDR2 as YYEKEE (reference sequence). CDR3 size: 14 residues. CDR3 in amino acids: CASSLYTTNEKLFF. CDR3 DNA: TGTGCCAGCAGCTTGTACACAACTAATGAAAAACTGTTTTTT.

The V gene is TRBV9, the J gene TRBJ1-5, with 7 bases aligning to TRBD1. CDR1 is SGDLS, CDR2 YYNGEE, per germline. V trimming: 3 bases; J trimming: 4 bases; junction bases outside the gene matches: 4. CDR3 length equals 14 residues. CDR3 residues: CASSGGGRNQPQHF. The CDR3 DNA reads TGTGCCAGCAGCGGAGGGGGCCGGAATCAGCCCCAGCATTTT. Together with reference TRBV9 and TRBJ1-5, the CDR3 gives the full variable domain: DSGVTQTPKHLITATGQRVTLRCSPRSGDLSVYWYQQSLDQGLQFLIQYYNGEERAKGNILERFSAQQFPDLHSELNLSSLELGDSALYFCASSGGGRNQPQHFGDGTRLSIL.

This chain joins TRBV9 and TRBJ1-1, with D hard to call. The germline V gene has CDR1 SGDLS and CDR2 YYNGEE. This CDR3 region has 13 residues. Between the trimmed V and J ends, which lost 0 bases and 0 bases, there was a span of 3 bases. CDR3 loop: CASSVVMNTEAFF. For the CDR3, the DNA is TGTGCCAGCAGCGTAGTTATGAACACTGAAGCTTTCTTT.

This chain uses TRBV2 with TRBJ2-7; 11 bases line up with TRBD1. V shed 6 bases and J 4 bases; nucleotides not matched to a gene: 2. Looked up from germline, CDR1 is SNHLY and CDR2 is FYNNEI. This CDR3 spans 13 amino acids. The CDR3 reads CASSRDRGYEQYF. The CDR3 DNA follows: TGTGCCAGCAGCCGGGACAGGGGGTACGAGCAGTACTTC.

The gene calls are TRBV13 and TRBJ1-3; D might be TRBD1 (5 bases). The germline V gene has CDR1 PRHDT and CDR2 FYEKMQ (reference sequence). The CDR3 spans 16 residues. V dropped 6 bases and J dropped 0 bases, with 15 bases sitting between them. CDR3 in DNA: TGTGCCAGCAGTTTTCTATTGGACAACTCTGGAAACACCATATATTTT. Translated, it gives CASSFLLDNSGNTIYF.

J is TRBJ1-1 and V is TRBV28; D is perhaps TRBD1 (5 bases). The germline CDR1 and CDR2 sequences are MDHEN and SYDVKM. The CDR3 consists of 13 residues. Trimming took off 7 bases at V and 1 base at J, with 10 bases between the two ends. In DNA, the CDR3 is TGTGCCAGCACCCAAGACAGGAACACTGAAGCTTTCTTT. This gives the protein CASTQDRNTEAFF.

For the CDR3, the DNA is TGCGCCAGCAGCTATACACCGCCGGGACAGCACTACAATGAGCAGTTCTTC. Amino acids: CASSYTPPGQHYNEQFF. V and J are TRBV5-1 and TRBJ2-1; 7 nucleotides match TRBD1. In germline, CDR1 is SGHRS, CDR2 YFSETQ. V was clipped by 3 bases and J by 3 bases; unmatched bases: 12. The CDR3 extends over 17 amino acids.

This chain uses TRBV5-1 with TRBJ1-3; 7 positions agree with TRBD1. J gave up 4 bases and V 2 bases, and 3 bases lay outside the gene matches. Germline CDR1 reads SGHRS; CDR2 reads YFSETQ. The CDR3 consists of 14 residues. This CDR3 is CASSLGTEGNTIYF. The CDR3 DNA follows: TGCGCCAGCAGCTTAGGGACAGAAGGAAACACCATATATTTT.

CDR3 bases: TGTGCCAGCAGTGTTGGCCCCGGGGGCAATCAGCCCCAGCATTTT. It codes for CASSVGPGGNQPQHF. The chain recombines TRBV6-1 with TRBJ1-5; D gene ambiguous. The V end was cut by 4 bases, the J end by 2 bases, with 12 bases between. Germline loops: CDR1 MNHNS, CDR2 SASEGT. This CDR3 is built from 15 residues.

The V call is TRBV5-1, the J call TRBJ2-1; weak D call: TRBD2 (5 bases). CDR1 and CDR2 from the germline V gene are SGHRS and YFSETQ. Trimming took 0 bases from V and 5 from J, leaving 15 bases between them. The CDR3 has 16 amino acids. CDR3 coding DNA: TGCGCCAGCAGCTTGGCCGGGAATTCGGTGGACAATGAGCAGTTCTTC. Protein: CASSLAGNSVDNEQFF.

This chain joins TRBV6-5 and TRBJ1-1; possible D gene TRBD1, 5 bases. The V and J ends lost 6 bases and 3 bases respectively, with 14 bases between them. Germline assignment: CDR1 MNHEY and CDR2 SVGAGI. The CDR3 loop spans 14 amino acids. Here the CDR3 reads CASSRDSSDTEAFF. The CDR3 DNA follows: TGTGCCAGCAGCCGGGACTCCTCGGACACTGAAGCTTTCTTT.

This rearrangement joins TRBV6-5 to TRBJ1-2, with 8 bases that match TRBD1. V gave up 5 bases and J gave up 6 bases; unmatched junction bases: 8. The CDR3 is 14 amino acids. Germline CDR1 reads MNHEY; CDR2 reads SVGAGI. CDR3 bases: TGTGCCAGCAGTCCCAGGGGGCAATGGGATGGCTACACCTTC. This translates into CASSPRGQWDGYTF.

The V and J genes are TRBV5-6 and TRBJ2-7; D unresolved. Between the trimmed V and J ends, which lost 4 bases and 6 bases, there was a span of 17 bases. The CDR3 covers 14 residues. Germline V CDR1 and CDR2: SGHDT, YYEEEE. CDR3 DNA: TGTGCCAGCAGCCCACTGACAAGTACCCGCGAGCAGTACTTC. It specifies CASSPLTSTREQYF.

This chain joins TRBV4-3 and TRBJ2-1, with 14 bases that match TRBD2. The CDR3 has 17 residues. The germline V gene encodes CDR1 LGHNA and CDR2 YSLEER. The J segment lost 5 bases and the V segment lost 0 bases, leaving 3 bases of the junction unmatched. CDR3 bases: TGCGCCAGCAGCCAAGATTTGACTAGCGGGGGGGACAATGAGCAGTTCTTC. Translation: CASSQDLTSGGDNEQFF.

The chain employs TRBV7-9 and TRBJ2-5; no definite D call. The CDR3 extends over 13 amino acids. Germline assignment: CDR1 SEHNR and CDR2 FQNEAQ (reference sequence). Between the trimmed V and J ends, which lost 5 bases and 4 bases, there was a span of 11 bases. CDR3 nucleotides: TGTGCCAGCAGCCCCGGAGACGGAGAGACCCAGTACTTC. This codes for CASSPGDGETQYF.